Described below is a single T cell receptor (beta chain) sequence and its context. Its antigen is as yet unknown. The record originates from a study of shared clonotypes between healthy human individuals. Overall study: Those who served as donors were a couple of women and three men between the ages of 18 and 49. General study findings and limits: Blood alone was sampled, and tissue repertoires likely differ.

Germline CDR1 and CDR2: SNHLY and FYNNEI. With 8 bases removed from V and 3 bases from J, the gap between germline ends came to 14 bases. The CDR3 sequence is 13 residues long. Several immunoSEQ 96-well plates shared each subset's DNA, each plate a replicate. TCRdb's table, derived via immunoSEQ multiplex PCR, lists solely in-frame clones and lacks some. This sample has hundreds of thousands of clones, with roughly 70% found just once. This clonotype originated in a woman younger than 45 in good health. The sequencing input was memory CD4+ T cells sorted from blood. Subset reported: CD45RA-negative fraction. This chain joins TRBV2 and TRBJ2-7; D perhaps matches TRBD1 (6 bases). For the CDR3, the DNA is TGTGCCAGCGCCCGGACAGCGATCTACGAGCAGTACTTC. Its translation is CASARTAIYEQYF.